This record concerns one T cell receptor (beta chain) sequence. Its antigen remains unknown. This sample is drawn from a study of graft-versus-host responses after intestinal transplantation. Study summary: Transplants were multivisceral, liver-intestinal, or isolated intestinal. Recipients were all induced with anti-thymocyte globulin, then given tacrolimus and steroids for approximately three years.

V gave up 5 bases and J gave up 4 bases, with 11 bases separating them. CDR1 and CDR2 from the germline V gene are MNHEY and SVGAGI. This CDR3 contains 13 residues. Profiled with immunoSEQ multiplex PCR; TCRdb holds only in-frame clones, not every one. Of over 100,000 clones listed, approximately 92% are singletons. Study-wide results and caveats: Recipient marrow showed GvH clones, some seen first in ileum or blood. Patients with graft-donor T cell macrochimerism had high graft-versus-host to host-versus-graft clonal ratios in allografts.

The chain employs TRBV6-5 and TRBJ1-2, with D possibly being TRBD1 (5 bases). The sequence was collected from a human donor who received an intestinal transplant. Material: unstimulated CD4+ T cells sorted from spleen or lymph node cells, obtained before intestinal transplant. The CDR3 loop reads CASSGGEVYGYTF. CDR3 sequence (DNA): TGTGCCAGCAGTGGGGGGGAAGTCTATGGCTACACCTTC.